The 32 T cell receptor beta chains below were found in one sample sequenced in a study of T cell responses to AZD1222 COVID-19 vaccine. This table comes from immunoSEQ multiplex PCR, and its TCRdb copy is limited to in-frame clones, with some not included. The table includes about 130,000 clones, about 90% detected once. Source: peripheral blood, taken on day 0 of AZD1222 vaccination. The receptors were gathered from an adult in good health.

This chain uses TRBV9 with TRBJ1-1, with 7 positions matching TRBD1. The V and J ends lost 4 bases and 11 bases, in that order; junction bases with no gene match: 8. The germline gives CDR1 SGDLS, CDR2 YYNGEE. CDR3 length: 12 amino acids. The CDR3 loop reads CASSRGGSNAFF. CDR3 nucleotide sequence: TGTGCCAGCAGCAGAGGGGGCAGTAATGCTTTCTTT.

The gene calls are TRBV4-1 and TRBJ2-1; 10 bases agree with TRBD2. V was clipped by 0 bases and J by 5 bases; unmatched bases: 7. The CDR3 totals 17 residues. CDR1 is MGHRA, CDR2 YSYEKL, per germline. This CDR3 is CASSQEGPSGSHNEQFF. CDR3 DNA sequence: TGCGCCAGCAGCCAAGAGGGGCCTAGCGGGAGTCACAATGAGCAGTTCTTC.

This clone was observed a single time. The V call is TRBV2, the J call TRBJ1-4; D is perhaps TRBD1 (6 bases). This CDR3 spans 14 amino acids. Germline V CDR1 and CDR2: SNHLY, FYNNEI. Between the trimmed V and J ends, which lost 2 bases and 8 bases, there was a span of 12 bases. The CDR3 reads CASSERGAREKLFF. The DNA for the CDR3 is TGTGCCAGCAGTGAAAGGGGGGCGCGGGAAAAACTGTTTTTT.

V usage is TRBV27 and J usage is TRBJ2-1; TRBD2 aligns across 9 bases. J lost 6 bases, V lost 0 bases, and 6 bases had no gene match. The CDR3 length is 16 residues. Per germline, CDR1 MNHEY and CDR2 SMNVEV (reference sequence). Here the CDR3 reads CASSLSVAGAGNEQFF. The CDR3 bases are TGTGCCAGCAGTTTATCGGTAGCGGGAGCGGGCAATGAGCAGTTCTTC.

The chain links TRBV30 to TRBJ2-7; TRBD1 aligns across 7 bases. Germline lookup yields CDR1 GTSNPN and CDR2 SVGIG (reference sequence). This CDR3 is 13 amino acids long. V lost 0 bases to trimming and J lost 6 bases; unmatched junction nucleotides: 5. This CDR3 is CAWSVLSGGEQYF. The CDR3 coding sequence is TGTGCCTGGAGTGTACTTTCAGGGGGCGAGCAGTACTTC.

This chain connects TRBV18 to TRBJ1-3; D unclear. This CDR3 region has 15 residues. Trimming left V 0 bases short and J 0 bases short, with 6 bases between. CDR1 KGHSH and CDR2 LQKENI come from the germline V gene. CDR3 nucleotides: TGTGCCAGCTCACCACCTTCAGTCTCTGGAAACACCATATATTTT. It is translated as CASSPPSVSGNTIYF.

The genes are TRBV6-1 and TRBJ1-2; D is perhaps TRBD1 (5 bases). Germline V lookup: CDR1 MNHNS, CDR2 SASEGT. The CDR3 is 13 amino acids. With 2 bases removed from V and 8 bases from J, the gap between germline ends came to 12 bases. For the CDR3, the DNA is TGTGCCAGCAGTGAATCGACAGTCGGGGGCTACACCTTC. Translating it yields CASSESTVGGYTF.

This chain connects TRBV16 to TRBJ1-3; no firm D call. Per the germline V gene, CDR1 is KGHSY and CDR2 is FQNENV. This CDR3 is built from 14 residues. V shed 1 base and J shed 4 bases, with 8 bases lying between them. CDR3 region: CASSQLGSGNTIYF. The CDR3 DNA is TGTGCCAGCAGCCAATTGGGTTCGGGAAACACCATATATTTT.

The chain links TRBV19 to TRBJ2-5, with D hard to call. The CDR3 is 16 residues long. V was shortened by 5 bases and J by 5 bases, with 21 bases between the two germline ends. CDR1 is LNHDA and CDR2 is SQIVND in the germline V gene (reference sequence). CDR3 amino acids: CASSPLRPGEGETQYF. The CDR3 nucleotides are TGTGCCAGTAGTCCTCTACGTCCGGGTGAAGGGGAGACCCAGTACTTC.

V gene TRBV11-3 combines with J gene TRBJ2-7; D call uncertain. The CDR3 length is 13 residues. V was trimmed by 6 bases and J by 2 bases, leaving 11 bases between them. Germline V gene sequence: CDR1 SGHNT, CDR2 YENEEA. The CDR3 region has the DNA TGTGCCAGCAGTCCCGGGCCTCCCTACGAGCAGTACTTC. It is translated as CASSPGPPYEQYF.

The chain carries TRBV6-2 or TRBV6-3 and TRBJ2-1; D unclear. Trimming cost V 4 bases and J 9 bases, with 19 bases left between them. CDR1 MNHEY and CDR2 SVGEGT come from the germline V gene. This CDR3 contains 15 residues. This chain's CDR3 is CASSSPLSHPSEQFF. The CDR3 DNA follows: TGTGCCAGCAGTTCCCCTCTCTCACACCCCTCTGAGCAGTTCTTC.

The V call is TRBV19, the J call TRBJ2-7; TRBD1 aligns across 9 bases. Germline loops: CDR1 LNHDA, CDR2 SQIVND (reference sequence). The CDR3 sequence is 15 residues long. Trimming at V came to 5 bases and at J to 6 bases, leaving 11 bases not matched to a gene. Written as DNA, the CDR3 is TGTGCCAGTAGTCCGTCGGGACAGGGAACGGGCGAGCAGTACTTC. Translated: CASSPSGQGTGEQYF.

The chain is built from TRBV19 and TRBJ2-1; D call uncertain. Deletions cut 5 bases from V and 6 bases from J, with 11 bases between. The CDR3 length is 13 residues. Looked up from germline, CDR1 is LNHDA and CDR2 is SQIVND (reference sequence). CDR3 in DNA: TGTGCCAGTAGTGGAGTCAAGTTCAATGAGCAGTTCTTC. This codes for CASSGVKFNEQFF.

The rearrangement links TRBV3-1 (or the pseudogene TRBV3-2) to TRBJ2-2, with a possible D match to TRBD1 (6 bases). V lost 2 bases, J lost 1 base, and 17 bases lay in between. Germline CDR1 reads LGHDT; CDR2 reads YNNKEL (reference sequence). The CDR3 runs 18 residues. CDR3 DNA sequence: TGTGCCAGCAGCCAATTCTCGTTAGGACAGATGAACACCGGGGAGCTGTTTTTT. The encoded protein is CASSQFSLGQMNTGELFF.

This chain's CDR3 is CASQGRSRSSYNEQFF. The CDR3 DNA reads TGTGCCAGCCAGGGTCGGAGCAGAAGCTCCTACAATGAGCAGTTCTTC. This sequence joins TRBV25-1 and TRBJ2-1, with D possibly TRBD1 on 5 matching bases. This CDR3 spans 16 amino acids. The V and J ends lost 8 bases and 0 bases respectively, with 17 bases between them. Per the germline V gene, CDR1 is MGHDK and CDR2 is SYGVNS.

This chain uses TRBV7-3 with TRBJ2-5, with TRBD2 identical over 11 bases. Germline CDR1 reads SGHTA; CDR2 reads FQGTGA. The CDR3 runs to 15 residues. Trimming took 5 bases from V and 5 from J; bases not matched to a gene: 7. The CDR3 region is CASSPLAGGRETQYF. The DNA of the CDR3 is TGTGCCAGCAGCCCGCTAGCGGGGGGCCGGGAGACCCAGTACTTC. Based on the CDR3 plus reference TRBV7-3 and TRBJ2-5, the full variable domain is GAGVSQTPSNKVTEKGKYVELRCDPISGHTALYWYRQSLGQGPEFLIYFQGTGAADDSGLPNDRFFAVRPEGSVSTLKIQRTERGDSAVYLCASSPLAGGRETQYFGPGTRLLVL.

The chain recombines TRBV27 with TRBJ2-7; TRBD1 or TRBD2 may be the D gene (5 bases each). V lost 4 bases, J lost 6 bases, and 13 bases lay in between. The CDR3 has 13 residues. The germline V gene has CDR1 MNHEY and CDR2 SMNVEV (reference sequence). The chain's CDR3 is CASSYGGYSEQYF. Here the CDR3 DNA reads TGTGCCAGCAGTTATGGGGGATACTCCGAGCAGTACTTC.

The chain couples TRBV5-1 to TRBJ2-1, with 10 positions matching TRBD1. The junction had 9 bases not matched to a gene; V was cut back by 4 bases and J by 5 bases. There are 16 residues in the CDR3. Germline CDR1 SGHRS, CDR2 YFSETQ. The CDR3 nucleotides are TGCGCCAGCAGCCTACGCTCAGGGACAGGGGACAATGAGCAGTTCTTC. As protein: CASSLRSGTGDNEQFF.

The CDR3 nucleotides read TGCGCCAGCAGCTTGTGGGCAGGCGATAATGAAAAACTGTTTTTT. It codes for CASSLWAGDNEKLFF. The chain links TRBV5-1 to TRBJ1-4; D not resolved. The V end was cut by 1 base, the J end by 4 bases, with 11 bases between. Germline CDR1 reads SGHRS; CDR2 reads YFSETQ. This CDR3 has 15 residues.

The chain employs TRBV5-4 and TRBJ2-7; 9 bases agree with TRBD2. This CDR3 is built from 15 residues. V lost 4 bases to trimming and J lost 6 bases; unmatched junction nucleotides: 11. Looked up from germline, CDR1 is SGHNT and CDR2 is YYREEE (reference sequence). DNA of the CDR3: TGTGCCAGCAGCCGATCCGCGGGGGGGCCATCCGAGCAGTACTTC. It is translated as CASSRSAGGPSEQYF.

V and J are TRBV7-9 and TRBJ1-4; D is unclear. CDR3 size: 14 residues. V was shortened by 4 bases and J by 0 bases, with 6 bases between the two germline ends. The germline V gene encodes CDR1 SEHNR and CDR2 FQNEAQ (reference sequence). CDR3 in DNA: TGTGCCAGCAGCTACACGGCAACTAATGAAAAACTGTTTTTT. Amino acids: CASSYTATNEKLFF.

This chain uses TRBV28 with TRBJ2-7, with 11 bases identical to TRBD1. The length of the CDR3 is 16 residues. From germline, CDR1 is MDHEN and CDR2 SYDVKM. The J segment lost 1 base and the V segment lost 4 bases, leaving 6 bases of the junction unmatched. The chain's CDR3 is CASSSPGTGGSYEQYF. The CDR3 DNA reads as TGTGCCAGCAGTTCTCCCGGGACAGGGGGTTCCTACGAGCAGTACTTC. The whole variable domain, filled in from reference TRBV28 and TRBJ2-7, reads DVKVTQSSRYLVKRTGEKVFLECVQDMDHENMFWYRQDPGLGLRLIYFSYDVKMKEKGDIPEGYSVSREKKERFSLILESASTNQTSMYLCASSSPGTGGSYEQYFGPGTRLTVT.

In its sample, this clone was seen once. This rearrangement joins TRBV5-4 to TRBJ2-3; a weak D match, TRBD2 (6 bases). The CDR3 loop spans 16 amino acids. The ends were cut back, 0 bases at V and 2 bases at J, with 13 bases in the middle. The germline gives CDR1 SGHNT, CDR2 YYREEE (reference sequence). In DNA, the CDR3 is TGTGCCAGCAGCTTGGGAGGACGCGGGGACACAGATACGCAGTATTTT. Its translation: CASSLGGRGDTDTQYF.

The chain carries TRBV7-8 and TRBJ1-1; 7 bases match TRBD1. CDR1 is SGHVS and CDR2 is FQNEAQ in the germline V gene. The CDR3 sequence is 18 residues long. The junction had 12 bases not matched to a gene; V was cut back by 2 bases and J by 0 bases. The DNA of the CDR3 is TGTGCCAGCAGCTTAAACACTCCGGGACAGCTGATGAACACTGAAGCTTTCTTT. It codes for CASSLNTPGQLMNTEAFF.

The chain is built from TRBV7-2 and TRBJ2-1; unclear D gene. The CDR3 extends over 14 amino acids. The ends were cut back, 5 bases at V and 0 bases at J, with 8 bases in the middle. CDR1 and CDR2 (germline): SGHTA, FQGNSA. The DNA for the CDR3 is TGTGCCAGCAGCGCGAGGAGCTCCTACAATGAGCAGTTCTTC. Translation: CASSARSSYNEQFF.

For the CDR3, the DNA is TGTGCCATCAGGTTACCGGGACAGGGGCCGAACGAGCAGTACTTC. It translates to CAIRLPGQGPNEQYF. This chain links TRBV10-3 with TRBJ2-7; 10 bases fit TRBD1. CDR3 length: 15 amino acids. Germline CDR1 ENHRY, CDR2 SYGVKD. V was clipped by 6 bases and J by 5 bases; unmatched bases: 10.

This chain uses TRBV20-1 with TRBJ2-3; 7 positions agree with TRBD1. Trimming at V came to 3 bases and at J to 4 bases, leaving 4 bases not matched to a gene. The CDR3 has 13 residues. Germline values: CDR1 DFQATT, CDR2 SNEGSKA (reference sequence). Written as DNA, the CDR3 is TGCAGTGCTAGTAAAGGGGGCGCAGATACGCAGTATTTT. As protein: CSASKGGADTQYF.

This chain uses TRBV5-1 with TRBJ2-2; the D is unclear. The germline gives CDR1 SGHRS, CDR2 YFSETQ. This CDR3 is built from 14 residues. V dropped 5 bases and J dropped 0 bases, with 8 bases sitting between them. CDR3 bases: TGCGCCAGCAGGAATCCTACGAACACCGGGGAGCTGTTTTTT. Encoded protein: CASRNPTNTGELFF.

The chain employs TRBV7-9 and TRBJ1-1, with 7 bases aligning to TRBD1. The CDR3 contains 14 residues. J lost 2 bases, V lost 7 bases, and 7 bases had no gene match. CDR1 is SEHNR, CDR2 FQNEAQ, per germline (reference sequence). The CDR3 DNA reads TGTGCCAGCACCATGACAGGGCACAACACTGAAGCTTTCTTT. This encodes CASTMTGHNTEAFF.

This clone has a single count. This rearrangement joins TRBV27 to TRBJ1-3; D ambiguous. Germline V CDR1 and CDR2: MNHEY, SMNVEV (reference sequence). This CDR3 region has 17 residues. Trimming cost V 6 bases and J 0 bases, with 18 bases left between them. The CDR3 DNA is TGTGCCAGCAGCCCCCGGGTTCGGCCCAACTCTGGAAACACCATATATTTT. It is translated as CASSPRVRPNSGNTIYF.

This clone was recorded once. The rearrangement joins TRBV6-6 to TRBJ2-3; D not resolved. CDR1 is MNHNY and CDR2 is SVGAGI in the germline V gene (reference sequence). The CDR3 consists of 13 residues. V dropped 7 bases and J dropped 1 base, with 9 bases sitting between them. The CDR3 sequence: CASTRTRTDTQYF. In DNA, the CDR3 is TGTGCCAGCACCCGAACCCGCACAGATACGCAGTATTTT.

There are a few counts of this clone. This chain connects TRBV5-1 to TRBJ1-2; 10 bases agree with TRBD1. The ends lost 0 bases at V and 4 bases at J; junction bases unmatched: 9. The CDR3 covers 17 residues. Per the germline V gene, CDR1 is SGHRS and CDR2 is YFSETQ. CDR3 in DNA: TGCGCCAGCAGCTTGGGACAGGGGGCGCGATGGGGCTATGGCTACACCTTC. It specifies CASSLGQGARWGYGYTF. Together with reference TRBV5-1 and TRBJ1-2, the CDR3 gives the full variable domain: KAGVTQTPRYLIKTRGQQVTLSCSPISGHRSVSWYQQTPGQGLQFLFEYFSETQRNKGNFPGRFSGRQFSNSRSEMNVSTLELGDSALYLCASSLGQGARWGYGYTFGSGTRLTVV.